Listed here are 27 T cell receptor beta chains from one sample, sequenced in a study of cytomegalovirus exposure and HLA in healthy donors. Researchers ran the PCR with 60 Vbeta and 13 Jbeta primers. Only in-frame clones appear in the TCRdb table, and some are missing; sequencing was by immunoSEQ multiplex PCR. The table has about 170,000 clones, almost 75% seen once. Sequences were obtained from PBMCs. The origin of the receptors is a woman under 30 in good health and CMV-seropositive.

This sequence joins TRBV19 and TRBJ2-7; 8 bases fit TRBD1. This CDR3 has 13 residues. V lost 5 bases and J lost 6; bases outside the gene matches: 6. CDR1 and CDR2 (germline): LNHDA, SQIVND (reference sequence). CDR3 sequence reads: CASSPQGAAEQYF. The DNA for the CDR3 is TGTGCCAGTAGTCCCCAGGGGGCGGCCGAGCAGTACTTC. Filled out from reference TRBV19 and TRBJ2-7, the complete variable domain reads DGGITQSPKYLFRKEGQNVTLSCEQNLNHDAMYWYRQDPGQGLRLIYYSQIVNDFQKGDIAEGYSVSREKKESFPLTVTSAQKNPTAFYLCASSPQGAAEQYFGPGTRLTVT.

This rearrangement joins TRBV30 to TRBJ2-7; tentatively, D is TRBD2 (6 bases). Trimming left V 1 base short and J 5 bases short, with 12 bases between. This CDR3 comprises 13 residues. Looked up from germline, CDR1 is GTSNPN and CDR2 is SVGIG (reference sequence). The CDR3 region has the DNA TGTGCCTGGAGTGGTTGGGGGGAAGACGAGCAGTACTTC. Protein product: CAWSGWGEDEQYF.

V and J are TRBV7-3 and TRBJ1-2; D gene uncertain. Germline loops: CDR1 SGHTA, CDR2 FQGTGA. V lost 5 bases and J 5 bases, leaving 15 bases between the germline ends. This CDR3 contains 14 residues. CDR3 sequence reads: CASSPYPGPYGYTF. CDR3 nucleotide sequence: TGTGCCAGCAGCCCGTACCCTGGGCCGTATGGCTACACCTTC.

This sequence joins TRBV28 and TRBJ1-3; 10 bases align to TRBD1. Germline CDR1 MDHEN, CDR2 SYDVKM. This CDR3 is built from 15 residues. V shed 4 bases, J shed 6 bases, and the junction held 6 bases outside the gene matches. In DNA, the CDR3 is TGTGCCAGCAGTTCCTCCGGGACAGGGGTAAACACCATATATTTT. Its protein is CASSSSGTGVNTIYF.

DNA for the CDR3: TGTGCCAGCAGTCCACAGGGGGCTCTCTACAATGAGCAGTTCTTC. This translates into CASSPQGALYNEQFF. This chain joins TRBV27 and TRBJ2-1, with TRBD1 matching 9 bases. The length of the CDR3 is 15 residues. In germline, CDR1 is MNHEY, CDR2 SMNVEV (reference sequence). The junction had 5 bases not matched to a gene; V was cut back by 5 bases and J by 3 bases.

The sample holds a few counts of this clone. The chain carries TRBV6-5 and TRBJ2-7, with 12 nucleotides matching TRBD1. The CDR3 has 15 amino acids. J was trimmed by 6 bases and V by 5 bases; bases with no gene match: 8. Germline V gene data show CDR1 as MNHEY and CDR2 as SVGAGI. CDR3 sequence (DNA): TGTGCCAGCAGTCGAGGCGGGACAGGGGGCGGCGAGCAGTACTTC. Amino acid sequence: CASSRGGTGGGEQYF.

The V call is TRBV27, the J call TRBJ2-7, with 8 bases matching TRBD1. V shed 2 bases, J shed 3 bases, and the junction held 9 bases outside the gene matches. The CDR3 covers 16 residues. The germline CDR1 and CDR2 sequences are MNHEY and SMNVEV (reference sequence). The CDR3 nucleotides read TGTGCCAGCAGTTTAGTTGGCGGGACAGGTCTCTACGAGCAGTACTTC. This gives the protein CASSLVGGTGLYEQYF.

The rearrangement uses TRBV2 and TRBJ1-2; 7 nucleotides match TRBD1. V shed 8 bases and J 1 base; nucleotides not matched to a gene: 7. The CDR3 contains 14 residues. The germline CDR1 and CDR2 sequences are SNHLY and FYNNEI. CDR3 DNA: TGTGCCAGCCCAGACAGGGATGTTAACTATGGCTACACCTTC. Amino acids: CASPDRDVNYGYTF.

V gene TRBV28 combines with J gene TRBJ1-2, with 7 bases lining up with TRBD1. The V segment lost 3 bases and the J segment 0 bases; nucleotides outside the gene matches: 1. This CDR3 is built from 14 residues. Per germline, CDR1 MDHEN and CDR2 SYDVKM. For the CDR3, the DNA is TGTGCCAGCAGTTTCGGGACAGCTAACTATGGCTACACCTTC. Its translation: CASSFGTANYGYTF.

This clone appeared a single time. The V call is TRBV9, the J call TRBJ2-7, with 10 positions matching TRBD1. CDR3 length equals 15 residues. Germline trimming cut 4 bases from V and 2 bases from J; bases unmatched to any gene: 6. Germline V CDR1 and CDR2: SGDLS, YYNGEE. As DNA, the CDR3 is TGTGCCAGCAGCAAAGACAGGGGGCAACCCTACGAGCAGTACTTC. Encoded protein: CASSKDRGQPYEQYF.

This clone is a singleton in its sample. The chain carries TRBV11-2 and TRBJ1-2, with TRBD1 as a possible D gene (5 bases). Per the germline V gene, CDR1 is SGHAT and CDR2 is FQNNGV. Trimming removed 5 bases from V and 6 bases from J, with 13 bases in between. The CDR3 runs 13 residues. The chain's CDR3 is CASSADRFDGYTF. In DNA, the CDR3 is TGTGCCAGCAGCGCCGACAGATTTGATGGCTACACCTTC. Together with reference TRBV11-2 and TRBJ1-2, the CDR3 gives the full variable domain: EAGVAQSPRYKIIEKRQSVAFWCNPISGHATLYWYQQILGQGPKLLIQFQNNGVVDDSQLPKDRFSAERLKGVDSTLKIQPAKLEDSAVYLCASSADRFDGYTFGSGTRLTVV.

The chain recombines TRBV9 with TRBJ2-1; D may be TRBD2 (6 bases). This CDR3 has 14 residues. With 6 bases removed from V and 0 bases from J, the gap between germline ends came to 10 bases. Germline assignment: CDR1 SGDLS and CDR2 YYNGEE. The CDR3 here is CASNSGSSYNEQFF. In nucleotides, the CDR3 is TGTGCCAGCAACTCCGGGAGCTCCTACAATGAGCAGTTCTTC.

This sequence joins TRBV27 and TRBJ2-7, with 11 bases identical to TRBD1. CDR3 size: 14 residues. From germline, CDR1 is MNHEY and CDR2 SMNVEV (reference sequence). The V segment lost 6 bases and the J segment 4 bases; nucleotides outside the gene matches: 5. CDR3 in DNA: TGTGCCAGCAGCCCCGGACAGGGGGCTTACGAGCAGTACTTC. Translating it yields CASSPGQGAYEQYF.

The CDR3 loop reads CASSVAGGGTCEQYF. As DNA, the CDR3 is TGTGCCAGCAGCGTAGCTGGCGGGGGGACCTGCGAGCAGTACTTC. The genes are TRBV9 and TRBJ2-7; 8 positions match TRBD2. CDR3 length equals 15 residues. Germline CDR1 is SGDLS and CDR2 is YYNGEE. J lost 6 bases, V lost 0 bases, and 8 bases had no gene match.

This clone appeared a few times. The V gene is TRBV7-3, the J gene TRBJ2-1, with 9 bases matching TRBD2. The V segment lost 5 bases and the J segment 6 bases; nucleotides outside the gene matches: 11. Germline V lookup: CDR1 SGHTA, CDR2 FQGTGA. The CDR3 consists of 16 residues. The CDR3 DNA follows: TGTGCCAGCAGCCCCACCTCGGCTAGCGGGGTCAATGAGCAGTTCTTC. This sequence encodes CASSPTSASGVNEQFF.

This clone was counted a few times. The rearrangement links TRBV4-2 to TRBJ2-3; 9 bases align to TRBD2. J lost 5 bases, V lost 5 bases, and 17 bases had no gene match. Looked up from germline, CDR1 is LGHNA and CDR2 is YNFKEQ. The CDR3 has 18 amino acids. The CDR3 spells CASSYKAAGGLVGDTQYF. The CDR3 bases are TGTGCCAGCAGCTACAAAGCGGCGGGGGGGCTGGTGGGAGATACGCAGTATTTT.

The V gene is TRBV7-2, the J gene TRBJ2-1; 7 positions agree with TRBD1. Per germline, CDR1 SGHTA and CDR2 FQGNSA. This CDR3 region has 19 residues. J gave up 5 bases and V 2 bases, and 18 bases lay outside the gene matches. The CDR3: CASSLFPLNLGQKNNEQFF. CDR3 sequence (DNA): TGTGCCAGCAGCTTATTTCCCCTCAACCTGGGACAGAAGAACAATGAGCAGTTCTTC.

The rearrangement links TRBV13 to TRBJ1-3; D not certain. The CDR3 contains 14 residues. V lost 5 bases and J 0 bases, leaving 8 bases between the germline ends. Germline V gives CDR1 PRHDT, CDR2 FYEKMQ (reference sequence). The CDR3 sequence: CASSALSSGNTIYF. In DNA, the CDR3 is TGTGCCAGCAGCGCCTTGAGCTCTGGAAACACCATATATTTT.

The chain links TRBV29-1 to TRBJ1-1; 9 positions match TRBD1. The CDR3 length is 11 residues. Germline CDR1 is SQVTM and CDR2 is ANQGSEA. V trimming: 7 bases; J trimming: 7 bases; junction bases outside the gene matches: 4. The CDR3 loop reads CSAGTGREAFF. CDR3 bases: TGCAGCGCCGGGACAGGGCGTGAAGCTTTCTTT.

Here the CDR3 reads CASSPGGGSYNEQFF. The CDR3 nucleotides are TGTGCCAGCAGTCCCGGCGGGGGATCCTACAATGAGCAGTTCTTC. The chain uses TRBV11-3 and TRBJ2-1; 7 bases match TRBD2. V lost 6 bases and J lost 1; bases outside the gene matches: 6. This CDR3 has 15 residues. Germline values: CDR1 SGHNT, CDR2 YENEEA.

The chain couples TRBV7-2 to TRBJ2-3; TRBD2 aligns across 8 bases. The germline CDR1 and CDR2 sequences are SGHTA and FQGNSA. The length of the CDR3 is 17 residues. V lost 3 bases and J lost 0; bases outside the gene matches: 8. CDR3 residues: CASSLSAAGVSTDTQYF. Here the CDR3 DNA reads TGTGCCAGCAGCTTGTCGGCAGCGGGGGTTAGCACAGATACGCAGTATTTT. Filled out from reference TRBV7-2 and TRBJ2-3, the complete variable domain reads GAGVSQSPSNKVTEKGKDVELRCDPISGHTALYWYRQSLGQGLEFLIYFQGNSAPDKSGLPSDRFSAERTGGSVSTLTIQRTQQEDSAVYLCASSLSAAGVSTDTQYFGPGTRLTVL.

CDR3 amino acids: CASSLSLTGRTGELFF. CDR3 nucleotide sequence: TGTGCCAGCAGCTTATCCCTGACAGGGAGGACCGGGGAGCTGTTTTTT. This chain links TRBV5-6 with TRBJ2-2; tentative D call: TRBD1 (7 bases). CDR1 is SGHDT and CDR2 is YYEEEE in the germline V gene. Trimming took off 2 bases at V and 5 bases at J, with 16 bases between the two ends. The CDR3 is 16 residues long.

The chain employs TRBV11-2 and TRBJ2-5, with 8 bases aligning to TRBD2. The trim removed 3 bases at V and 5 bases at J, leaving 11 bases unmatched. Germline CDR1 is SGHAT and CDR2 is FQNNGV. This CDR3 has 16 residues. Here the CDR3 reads CASSFRGGLAGETQYF. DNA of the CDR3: TGTGCCAGCAGCTTCAGGGGTGGGTTAGCGGGGGAGACCCAGTACTTC. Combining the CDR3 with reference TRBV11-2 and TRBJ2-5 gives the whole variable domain EAGVAQSPRYKIIEKRQSVAFWCNPISGHATLYWYQQILGQGPKLLIQFQNNGVVDDSQLPKDRFSAERLKGVDSTLKIQPAKLEDSAVYLCASSFRGGLAGETQYFGPGTRLLVL.

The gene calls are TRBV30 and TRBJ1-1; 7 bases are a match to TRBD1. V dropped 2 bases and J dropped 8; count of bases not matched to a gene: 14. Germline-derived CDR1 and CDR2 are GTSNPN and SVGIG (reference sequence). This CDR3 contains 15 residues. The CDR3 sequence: CAWSTAGTDTTEAFF. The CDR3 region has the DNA TGTGCCTGGAGTACAGCCGGGACAGACACAACCGAAGCTTTCTTT. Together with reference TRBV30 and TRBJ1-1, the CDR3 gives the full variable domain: SQTIHQWPATLVQPVGSPLSLECTVEGTSNPNLYWYRQAAGRGLQLLFYSVGIGQISSEVPQNLSASRPQDRQFILSSKKLLLSDSGFYLCAWSTAGTDTTEAFFGQGTRLTVV.

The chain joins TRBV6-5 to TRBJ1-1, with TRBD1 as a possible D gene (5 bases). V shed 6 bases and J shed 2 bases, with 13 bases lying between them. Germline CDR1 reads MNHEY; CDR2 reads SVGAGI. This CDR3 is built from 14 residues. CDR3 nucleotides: TGTGCCAGCAGATCAGGGTCCCTAAACACTGAAGCTTTCTTT. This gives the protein CASRSGSLNTEAFF.

The CDR3 protein is CASSFSVSDEQFF. CDR3 sequence (DNA): TGTGCCAGCAGCTTTTCGGTTAGCGATGAGCAGTTCTTC. This chain connects TRBV7-3 to TRBJ2-1, with D perhaps matching TRBD2 (5 bases). Germline lookup yields CDR1 SGHTA and CDR2 FQGTGA. The CDR3 has 13 residues. Trimming left V 3 bases short and J 8 bases short, with 11 bases between.

The CDR3 loop reads CASSPLPPTVNSPLHF. In DNA form, the CDR3 reads TGTGCCAGCTCACCCTTGCCGCCTACAGTTAATTCACCCCTCCACTTT. The chain has TRBV18 and TRBJ1-6; D uncertain. Germline-derived CDR1 and CDR2 are KGHSH and LQKENI. The CDR3 runs 16 residues. Trimming pared 3 bases from V and 6 bases from J, leaving 15 bases between. The full variable domain, with the rest looked up from reference TRBV18 and TRBJ1-6, is NAGVMQNPRHLVRRRGQEARLRCSPMKGHSHVYWYRQLPEEGLKFMVYLQKENIIDESGMPKERFSAEFPKEGPSILRIQQVVRGDSAAYFCASSPLPPTVNSPLHFGNGTRLTVT.